This T cell receptor (beta chain) emerged from a study of cytomegalovirus exposure and HLA in healthy donors. Study-wide results and caveats: Researchers counted 180 or so TCR beta chains as cytomegalovirus-associated. In the 130 or so validation repertoires, 85% to 95% of cluster scores exceeded 0, per a later analysis. Diagnosis of cytomegalovirus status made by the classifier reportedly showed high specificity and sensitivity.

Trimming cost V 6 bases and J 7 bases; bases outside gene matches: 12. The CDR3 has 16 amino acids. Germline V gene lookup returns CDR1 MDHEN and CDR2 SYDVKM. Produced via immunoSEQ multiplex PCR; TCRdb's table is partial and in-frame only. The sample contains about 130,000 clones, under 90% of which appear only once. The validation cohort, a group of more than 100 subjects, included the donors and was separate from the approximately 670-subject first cohort. In the case of this clone: No antigen is known for it.

The sequence derives from a man aged 25-45 years in good health and CMV-seronegative. The sequenced sample consisted of PBMCs. The J gene is TRBJ1-6, the V gene TRBV28, with 7 bases identical to TRBD1. The chain's CDR3 is CASRRGRQAYNSPLHF. In DNA form, the CDR3 reads TGTGCCAGCAGAAGGGGGCGCCAAGCGTACAATTCACCCCTCCACTTT.